The 16 T cell receptor beta chains in this list originate from one sample, sequenced in a study of T cells in Graves' hyperthyroidism and ophthalmopathy. Amplified regions were TCR beta CDR3 sequences from RNA transcripts. The primer set for the first-round RT-PCR of the TCR CDR3 was HTBI. TCRdb processed the multiplex PCR reads anew with MiXCR; each CDR3 protein has one entry. The sample carries approximately 510,000 distinct CDR3 sequences, 20% recorded once. The sample taken for sequencing was blood. These receptor sequences come from a young man with Graves' hyperthyroidism.

The table lists this clonotype with many counts. This chain joins TRBV2 and TRBJ2-2; TRBD1 matches 7 bases. CDR1 is SNHLY, CDR2 FYNNEI, per germline. V shed 5 bases and J 1 base; nucleotides not matched to a gene: 4. The CDR3 sequence is 15 residues long. CDR3 sequence (DNA): TGTGCCAGCAGTCCGGGACAGATGAACACCGGGGAGCTGTTTTTT. As protein: CASSPGQMNTGELFF.

The V gene is TRBV6-1, the J gene TRBJ1-1; no reliable D call. Germline loops: CDR1 MNHNS, CDR2 SASEGT. This CDR3 spans 15 amino acids. The germline V and J ends were trimmed by 3 bases and 1 base, with 12 bases remaining between them. The CDR3 loop reads CASSDWLTANTEAFF. The CDR3 DNA reads TGTGCCAGCAGTGACTGGCTCACGGCGAACACTGAAGCTTTCTTT.

This clonotype was detected many times. The rearrangement uses TRBV5-1 and TRBJ2-6, with D unclear. From germline, CDR1 is SGHRS and CDR2 YFSETQ. The CDR3 consists of 15 residues. The V end was cut by 4 bases, the J end by 0 bases, with 8 bases between. The CDR3 loop reads CASSTENSGANVLTF. The CDR3 DNA reads as TGCGCCAGCAGCACGGAAAACTCTGGGGCCAACGTCCTGACTTTC.

This clonotype was found a few times. The chain carries TRBV14 and TRBJ2-7, with 9 bases aligning to TRBD2. Trimming at V came to 0 bases and at J to 6 bases, leaving 9 bases not matched to a gene. Germline lookup yields CDR1 SGHDN and CDR2 FVKESK. This CDR3 is built from 16 residues. CDR3 loop: CASSQDSGGLGIEQYF. The CDR3 coding sequence is TGTGCCAGCAGCCAAGATAGCGGGGGCCTCGGTATCGAGCAGTACTTC.

This clonotype was recorded once. At one end, the junction sequence differs from germline, possibly due to a read error. V usage is TRBV7-9 and J usage is TRBJ1-1; D possibly corresponds to TRBD1 (6 bases). The CDR3 contains 13 residues. Germline CDR1 reads SEHNR; CDR2 reads FQNEAQ (reference sequence). The CDR3 is CASSHLGGTDAFF. Here the CDR3 DNA reads TGCGCCAGCAGCCACCTAGGGGGGACTGATGCTTTCTTT.

This clonotype turned up a few times. V is TRBV7-6 and J is TRBJ2-5; 10 bases match TRBD1. This CDR3 contains 16 residues. V lost 4 bases to trimming and J lost 2 bases; unmatched junction nucleotides: 7. Per germline, CDR1 SGHVS and CDR2 FNYEAQ. CDR3 DNA sequence: TGTGCCAGCAGCTCCCGGGACAGGGGCTCTCAAGAGACCCAGTACTTC. Its protein product is CASSSRDRGSQETQYF. Full variable domain (rest looked up from reference TRBV7-6 and TRBJ2-5): GAGVSQSPRYKVTKRGQDVALRCDPISGHVSLYWYRQALGQGPEFLTYFNYEAQQDKSGLPNDRFSAERPEGSISTLTIQRTEQRDSAMYRCASSSRDRGSQETQYFGPGTRLLVL.

In this sample, this clonotype turned up many times. In DNA form, the CDR3 reads TGTGCCAGCAGGCCCTCTGGGGCCAACGTCCTGACTTTC. It specifies CASRPSGANVLTF. The rearrangement links TRBV6-4 to TRBJ2-6; no definite D call. CDR3 length equals 13 residues. Trimming pared 6 bases from V and 0 bases from J, leaving 3 bases between. Germline V gives CDR1 MRHNA, CDR2 SNTAGT.

This clonotype was seen ten or more times. V usage is TRBV7-2 and J usage is TRBJ2-7; a weak D match, TRBD2 (6 bases). The CDR3 consists of 15 residues. CDR1 is SGHTA, CDR2 FQGNSA, per germline. Trimming removed 5 bases at V and 2 bases at J, with 16 bases between. As DNA, the CDR3 is TGTGCCAGCAGCCCAGGAGGGGTAGGGGCCTACGAGCAGTACTTC. Translating gives CASSPGGVGAYEQYF.

This rearrangement joins TRBV10-3 to TRBJ2-5, with TRBD1 matching 7 bases. This CDR3 contains 13 residues. Per germline, CDR1 ENHRY and CDR2 SYGVKD. The V gene end was trimmed by 4 bases and the J gene end by 2 bases; junction bases not matched to a gene: 1. The CDR3 here is CAISVQGQETQYF. The CDR3 DNA is TGTGCCATCAGTGTACAGGGGCAAGAGACCCAGTACTTC.

In its sample, this clonotype was seen a few times. The J gene is TRBJ1-5, the V gene TRBV18, with 7 bases matching TRBD1. J lost 5 bases, V lost 4 bases, and 8 bases had no gene match. CDR3 size: 15 residues. Germline CDR1 and CDR2: KGHSH and LQKENI. Here the CDR3 reads CASSLTGRVHQPQHF. The CDR3 nucleotides read TGTGCCAGCTCACTGACAGGGAGGGTCCATCAGCCCCAGCATTTT.

This clonotype showed up many times. V usage is TRBV20-1 and J usage is TRBJ1-1, with TRBD1 as a possible D gene (5 bases). V gave up 5 bases and J gave up 3 bases, with 19 bases separating them. The germline CDR1 and CDR2 sequences are DFQATT and SNEGSKA (reference sequence). The CDR3 runs 15 residues. DNA of the CDR3: TGCAGTGCTCTCCCCCGGGACTGGGGGTACACTGAAGCTTTCTTT. Encoded protein: CSALPRDWGYTEAFF.

On this clonotype itself: A much larger clone sits a single nucleotide away, making a read error possible. The V and J genes are TRBV3-1 and TRBJ1-1; D may be TRBD1 (5 bases). V shed 4 bases and J shed 8 bases, with 17 bases lying between them. CDR1 and CDR2 (germline): LGHDT, YNNKEL (reference sequence). The CDR3 spans 14 residues. The DNA for the CDR3 is TGTGCCAGCAGCCGCAGGCATACGGGGCGAGAAGCTTTCTTT. Encoded protein: CASSRRHTGREAFF.

This clonotype appeared many times. V gene TRBV28 combines with J gene TRBJ1-1; no clear D. Germline V CDR1 and CDR2: MDHEN, SYDVKM. V was clipped by 4 bases and J by 1 base, with 10 bases between them. The CDR3 length is 14 residues. The CDR3 loop is CASSSPGWNTEAFF. The CDR3 DNA is TGTGCCAGCAGTTCGCCCGGATGGAACACTGAAGCTTTCTTT.

In its sample, this clonotype was seen many times. This chain uses TRBV2 with TRBJ2-6, with no clear D. In germline, CDR1 is SNHLY, CDR2 FYNNEI. Trimming took off 3 bases at V and 0 bases at J, with 0 bases between the two ends. The CDR3 has 13 amino acids. CDR3 nucleotide sequence: TGTGCCAGCAGTGACTCTGGGGCCAACGTCCTGACTTTC. It codes for CASSDSGANVLTF.

This clonotype came up many times. The chain has TRBV25-1 and TRBJ1-5; D ambiguous. The germline V and J ends were trimmed by 10 bases and 5 bases, with 6 bases remaining between them. Per the germline V gene, CDR1 is MGHDK and CDR2 is SYGVNS. This CDR3 has 10 residues. Here the CDR3 reads CATRYQPQHF. The DNA for the CDR3 is TGTGCCACCAGGTATCAGCCCCAGCATTTT.

This clonotype has a count of ten or more. This chain connects TRBV28 to TRBJ2-5; D assignment may be TRBD1 or TRBD2 (5 bases each). CDR1 is MDHEN, CDR2 SYDVKM, per germline. The CDR3 has 15 amino acids. V was pared by 4 bases and J by 5 bases, with 17 bases between. The CDR3 DNA reads TGTGCCAGCAGTTCGACCCAGCAGGGACGGGAGACCCAGTACTTC. Encoded protein: CASSSTQQGRETQYF.